This is a list of T cell receptor beta chains from one sample in a study of blood T cell repertoires in COVID-19. The protocol was immunoSEQ multiplex PCR, while the TCRdb copy is restricted to in-frame clones and leaves out a portion. The profile shows about 91,000 clones, 88% of them singletons. Material: peripheral blood. Every receptor here comes from an older woman with acute or convalescent COVID-19. Each CDR3 is given with its conserved first and last residue. The order of the fields is clone size, D gene, V gene, J gene, CDR3 DNA, CDR3 protein. D genes are given only for firm matches. Size values are once, few and many counts, or a class for expanded clones, and some rows have none.

>NA|NA|TRBV11-3|TRBJ2-3
TGTGCCAGCAGCTCCCAAGGGCTAGCGACAGATACGCAGTATTTT
CASSSQGLATDTQYF
>NA|NA|TRBV4-2|TRBJ2-5
TGTGCCAGCAGCCAAGGAGTACCAGGGCAAGAGACCCAGTACTTC
CASSQGVPGQETQYF
>NA|TRBD1|TRBV18|TRBJ1-2
TGTGCCAGCTCACCGTTTTCGGGGACAGGGATTCGTGGCTACACCTTC
CASSPFSGTGIRGYTF
>NA|TRBD2|TRBV7-6|TRBJ2-1
TGTGCCAGCAGCTTAGCCGGGCGGGGGGGCCTATATGAGCAGTTCTTC
CASSLAGRGGLYEQFF
>NA|NA|TRBV19|TRBJ2-2
TGTGCCAGTCTAGCCATAGAACGACAGGGACTCTCCGGGGAGCTGTTTTTT
CASLAIERQGLSGELFF
>NA|TRBD1|TRBV5-1|TRBJ2-7
TGCGCCAGCAGCCGACAGGGGCTCGACGAGCAGTACTTC
CASSRQGLDEQYF
>NA|TRBD2|TRBV6-1|TRBJ2-5
TGTGCCAGCAGTGAAGCTAGCGGGGACCAAGAGACCCAGTACTTC
CASSEASGDQETQYF
>NA|NA|TRBV6-5|TRBJ2-7
TGTGCCAGCAGGCGAACCTACGAGCAGTACTTC
CASRRTYEQYF
>NA|TRBD1|TRBV10-2|TRBJ1-2
TGCGCCAGCAGTGGGGGGGACAGGGGGCCCTATGGCTACACCTTC
CASSGGDRGPYGYTF
>NA|NA|TRBV28|TRBJ2-4
TGTGCCAGCAGCTTTGACAGCTCCAAAAACATTCAGTACTTC
CASSFDSSKNIQYF
>NA|NA|TRBV28|TRBJ2-1
TGTGCCAGCAGTTTATATCAGGGGCTAAGCGAGCAGTTCTTC
CASSLYQGLSEQFF
>NA|TRBD2|TRBV10-3|TRBJ2-5
TGTGCCATCAGTGACGGAACGAGCGGGAGGATCGTTGAGACCCAGTACTTC
CAISDGTSGRIVETQYF
>NA|TRBD1|TRBV28|TRBJ1-2
TGTGCCAGCAGTTTAAGGGACAGGGCCTATGGCTACACCTTC
CASSLRDRAYGYTF
>few|TRBD1|TRBV7-9|TRBJ1-1
TGTGCCAGCAGCTTTACAGGGGGGAAGAACACTGAAGCTTTCTTT
CASSFTGGKNTEAFF
>NA|TRBD2|TRBV5-1|TRBJ2-2
TGCGCCAGCAGCTTGGAAGGGAGGGCCGGGAACGGGGAGCTGTTTTTT
CASSLEGRAGNGELFF
>NA|TRBD2|TRBV5-8|TRBJ2-7
TGTGCCAGCAGCTTGGTGGGTAGCGGGAGTTACGAGCAGTACTTC
CASSLVGSGSYEQYF
>NA|NA|TRBV30|TRBJ1-1
TGTGCCTGGAGGAGGGACGGGGGGCGCGGCACTGAAGCTTTCTTT
CAWRRDGGRGTEAFF
>NA|NA|TRBV7-2|TRBJ1-2
TGTGCCAGCAGCCCTGCCGTGACAGGCGCGAACTATGGCTACACCTTC
CASSPAVTGANYGYTF
>NA|NA|TRBV15|TRBJ2-2
TGTGCCACCAGCGTACGCCGGCGGTCGGAGGACACCGGGGAGCTGTTTTTT
CATSVRRRSEDTGELFF
>NA|TRBD1|TRBV4-2|TRBJ1-2
TGTGCCAGCAGCTCGGGACAGAACTATGGCTACACCTTC
CASSSGQNYGYTF
>few|NA|TRBV28|TRBJ1-1
TGTGCCAGCAGTTTATCCAGGCCGAACACTGAAGCTTTCTTT
CASSLSRPNTEAFF
>once|NA|TRBV19|TRBJ1-4
TGTGCCAGTAGTACAGGGTTCTCTCGTGAAAAACTGTTTTTT
CASSTGFSREKLFF
>NA|NA|TRBV30|TRBJ1-5
TGTGCCTGGAGTAGCCGGGTGGCTCAGCCCCAGCATTTT
CAWSSRVAQPQHF
>NA|NA|TRBV28|TRBJ1-2
TGTGCCAGCAGGCCCGCCTACGGACCGAGGGGGGGGAATGGCTACACCTTC
CASRPAYGPRGGNGYTF
>NA|NA|TRBV2|TRBJ1-2
TGTGCCAGCAGAGACAGAGCTAACTATGGCTACACCTTC
CASRDRANYGYTF
>once|NA|TRBV7-3|TRBJ2-1
TGTGCCAGCAGCTTAAAGGCGGGCTGGGCGCAGTTCTTC
CASSLKAGWAQFF
>NA|NA|TRBV28|TRBJ2-1
TGTGCCAGCAGAACCAGACTAGTGAATGAGCAGTTCTTC
CASRTRLVNEQFF
>NA|NA|TRBV29-1|TRBJ2-7
TGCAGCGCCTATGGAGGGAACTCCTACGAGCAGTACTTC
CSAYGGNSYEQYF